This T cell receptor (beta chain) stems from a study of T cell responses to AZD1222 COVID-19 vaccine. Study conclusions and caveats: The peak T cell response came first, and repertoires were sampled only after it.

This CDR3 spans 14 amino acids. The germline V gene encodes CDR1 SQVTM and CDR2 ANQGSEA. TCRdb's copy holds only in-frame clones and misses some; the assay was immunoSEQ multiplex PCR. Of around 140,000 clones listed, 80% to 90% are singletons. A word on this clone: Its antigen remains unidentified. The germline gene is not matched at one end of the junction; a read error may be the cause.

Sequences were derived from peripheral blood, sampled on day 0 of AZD1222 vaccination. The receptor comes from an adult in good health. V gene TRBV29-1 combines with J gene TRBJ2-1; 9 nucleotides agree with TRBD2. CDR3 loop: CSGTGTSFYSEQFF. For the CDR3, the DNA is TGCAGTGGAACCGGGACTAGCTTCTACAGTGAGCAGTTCTTC.